This T cell receptor beta chain was documented in a study of T cell changes during pregnancy in multiple sclerosis. From germline, CDR1 is LGHNA and CDR2 YSLEER. CDR3 length: 14 residues. With V trimmed by 3 bases and J by 3 bases, 4 bases remained unmatched. This table comes from immunoSEQ multiplex PCR, and its TCRdb copy is limited to in-frame clones, with some not included. The table has some 28,000 clones, about 92% seen once. The sequencing used CD4+ T cells from peripheral blood mononuclear cells, collected in the first trimester of pregnancy. The sequence came from a female donor with multiple sclerosis, enrolled in a pregnancy study. The chain joins TRBV4-3 to TRBJ2-7, with TRBD2 matching 8 bases. The CDR3 region is CASSHGRGGYEQYF. The CDR3 DNA reads TGCGCCAGCAGCCATGGCCGGGGGGGCTACGAGCAGTACTTC.